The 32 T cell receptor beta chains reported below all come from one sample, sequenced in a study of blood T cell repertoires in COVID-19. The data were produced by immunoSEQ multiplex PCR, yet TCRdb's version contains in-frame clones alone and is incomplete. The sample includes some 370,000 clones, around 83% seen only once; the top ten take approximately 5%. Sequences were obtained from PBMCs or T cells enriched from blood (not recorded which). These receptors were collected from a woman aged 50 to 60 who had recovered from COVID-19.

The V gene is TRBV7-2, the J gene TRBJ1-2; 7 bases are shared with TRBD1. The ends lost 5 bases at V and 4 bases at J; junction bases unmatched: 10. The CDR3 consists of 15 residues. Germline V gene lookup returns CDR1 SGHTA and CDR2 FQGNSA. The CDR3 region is CASSQGGQNLYGYTF. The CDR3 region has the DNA TGTGCCAGCAGCCAGGGGGGACAGAACCTCTATGGCTACACCTTC.

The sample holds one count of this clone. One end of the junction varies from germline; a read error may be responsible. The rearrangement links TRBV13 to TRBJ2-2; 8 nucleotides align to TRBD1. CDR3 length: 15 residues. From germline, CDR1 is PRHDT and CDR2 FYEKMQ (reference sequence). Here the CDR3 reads CASSIGTGNTGELFF. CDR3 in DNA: TGTGCCAGCAGCATAGGGACAGGGAACACCGGGGAGCTGTTTTTT.

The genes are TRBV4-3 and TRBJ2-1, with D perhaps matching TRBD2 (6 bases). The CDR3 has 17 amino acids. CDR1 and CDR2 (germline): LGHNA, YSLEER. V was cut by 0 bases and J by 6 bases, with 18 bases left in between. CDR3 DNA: TGCGCCAGCAGCCAAGATCGGCGACTAGGAACGGTCAATGAGCAGTTCTTC. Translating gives CASSQDRRLGTVNEQFF.

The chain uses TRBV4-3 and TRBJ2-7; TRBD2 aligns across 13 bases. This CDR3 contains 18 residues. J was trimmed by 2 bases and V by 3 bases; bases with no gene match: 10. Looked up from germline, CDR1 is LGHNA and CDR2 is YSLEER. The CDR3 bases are TGCGCCAGCAGCCAGGCCGCCCCCGGGACTAGCGGGGCCTACGAGCAGTACTTC. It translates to CASSQAAPGTSGAYEQYF.

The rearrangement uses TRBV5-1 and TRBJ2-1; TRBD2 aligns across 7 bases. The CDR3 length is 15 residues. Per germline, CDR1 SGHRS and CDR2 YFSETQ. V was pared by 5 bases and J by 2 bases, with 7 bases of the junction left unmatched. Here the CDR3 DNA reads TGCGCCAGCAGTACTGGGGGAGGGGCCTACAATGAGCAGTTCTTC. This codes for CASSTGGGAYNEQFF.

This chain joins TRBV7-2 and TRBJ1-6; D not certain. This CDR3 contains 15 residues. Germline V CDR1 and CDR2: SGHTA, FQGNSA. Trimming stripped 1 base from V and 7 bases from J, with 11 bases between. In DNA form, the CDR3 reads TGTGCCAGCAGCTTAGGCCAAGCGGGAAATTCACCCCTCCACTTT. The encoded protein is CASSLGQAGNSPLHF. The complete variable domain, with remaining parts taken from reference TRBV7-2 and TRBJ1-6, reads GAGVSQSPSNKVTEKGKDVELRCDPISGHTALYWYRQSLGQGLEFLIYFQGNSAPDKSGLPSDRFSAERTGGSVSTLTIQRTQQEDSAVYLCASSLGQAGNSPLHFGNGTRLTVT.

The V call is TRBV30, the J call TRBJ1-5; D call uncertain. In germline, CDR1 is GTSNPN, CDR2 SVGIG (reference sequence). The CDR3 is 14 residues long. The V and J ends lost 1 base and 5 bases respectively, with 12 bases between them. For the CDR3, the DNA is TGTGCCTGGAGTGCCGGGAGTTGGGATCAGCCCCAGCATTTT. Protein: CAWSAGSWDQPQHF.

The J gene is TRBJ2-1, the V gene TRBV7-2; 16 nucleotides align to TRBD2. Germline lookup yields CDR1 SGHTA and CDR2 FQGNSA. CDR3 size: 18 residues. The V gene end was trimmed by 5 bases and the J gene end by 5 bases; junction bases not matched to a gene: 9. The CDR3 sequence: CASSLGTSGGAPNNEQFF. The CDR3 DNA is TGTGCCAGCAGCCTAGGGACTAGCGGGGGGGCCCCGAACAATGAGCAGTTCTTC.

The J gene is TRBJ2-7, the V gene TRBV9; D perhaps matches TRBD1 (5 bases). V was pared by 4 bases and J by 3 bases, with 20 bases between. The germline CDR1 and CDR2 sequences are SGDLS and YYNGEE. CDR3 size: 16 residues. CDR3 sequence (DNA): TGTGCCAGCAGCTCAGGAATTCAGGGCTTGGGCTACGAGCAGTACTTC. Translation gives CASSSGIQGLGYEQYF.

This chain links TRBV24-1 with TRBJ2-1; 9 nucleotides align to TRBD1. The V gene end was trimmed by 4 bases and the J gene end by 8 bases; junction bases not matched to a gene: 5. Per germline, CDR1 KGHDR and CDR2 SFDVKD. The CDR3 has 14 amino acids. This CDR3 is CATSDPGQGHEQFF. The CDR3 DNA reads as TGTGCCACCAGTGACCCGGGACAGGGCCATGAGCAGTTCTTC.

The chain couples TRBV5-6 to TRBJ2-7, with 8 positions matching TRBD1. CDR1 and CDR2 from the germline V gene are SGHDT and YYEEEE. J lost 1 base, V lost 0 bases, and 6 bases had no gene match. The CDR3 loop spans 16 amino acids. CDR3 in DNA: TGTGCCAGCAGCTTGGCCTTTACAGGGGGATCCTACGAGCAGTACTTC. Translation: CASSLAFTGGSYEQYF.

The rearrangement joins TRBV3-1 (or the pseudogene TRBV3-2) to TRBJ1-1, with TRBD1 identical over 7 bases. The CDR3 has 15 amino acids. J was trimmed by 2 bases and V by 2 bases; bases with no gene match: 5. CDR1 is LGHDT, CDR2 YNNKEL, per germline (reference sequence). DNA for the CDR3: TGTGCCAGCAGCCAACCCCGGGACAGAAACACTGAAGCTTTCTTT. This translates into CASSQPRDRNTEAFF.

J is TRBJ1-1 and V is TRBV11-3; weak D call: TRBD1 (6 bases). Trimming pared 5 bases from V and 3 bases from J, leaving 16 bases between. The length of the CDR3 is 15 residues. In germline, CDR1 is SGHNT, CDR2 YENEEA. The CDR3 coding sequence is TGTGCCAGCAGCCTCAACAGGGCTGGGGACACTGAAGCTTTCTTT. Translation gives CASSLNRAGDTEAFF.

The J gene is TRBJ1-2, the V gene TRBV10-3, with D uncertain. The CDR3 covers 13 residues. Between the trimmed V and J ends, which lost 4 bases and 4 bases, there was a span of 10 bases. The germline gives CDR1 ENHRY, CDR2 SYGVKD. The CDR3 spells CAISARGGYGYTF. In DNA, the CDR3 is TGTGCCATCAGTGCCCGGGGAGGCTATGGCTACACCTTC.

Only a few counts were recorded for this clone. The CDR3 DNA reads as TGTGCCAGCACGGGGTCGGACACTGAAGCTTTCTTT. It translates to CASTGSDTEAFF. This chain uses TRBV3-1 (or the pseudogene TRBV3-2) with TRBJ1-1; D gene unclear. V gave up 7 bases and J gave up 3 bases, with 9 bases separating them. The germline gives CDR1 LGHDT, CDR2 YNNKEL (reference sequence). The CDR3 extends over 12 amino acids.

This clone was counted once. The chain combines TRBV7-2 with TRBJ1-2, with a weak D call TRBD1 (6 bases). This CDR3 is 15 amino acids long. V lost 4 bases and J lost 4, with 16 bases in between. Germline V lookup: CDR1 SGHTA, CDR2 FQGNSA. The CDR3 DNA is TGTGCCAGCAGCTCACCAGGGGCCCTGGGCTATGGCTACACCTTC. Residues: CASSSPGALGYGYTF.

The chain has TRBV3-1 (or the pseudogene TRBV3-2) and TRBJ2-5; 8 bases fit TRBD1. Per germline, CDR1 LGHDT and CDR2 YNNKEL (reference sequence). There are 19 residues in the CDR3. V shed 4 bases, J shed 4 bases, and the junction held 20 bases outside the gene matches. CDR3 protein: CASSPLPWDRIPNGETQYF. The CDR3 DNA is TGTGCCAGCAGCCCCCTCCCCTGGGACAGGATCCCGAATGGAGAGACCCAGTACTTC.

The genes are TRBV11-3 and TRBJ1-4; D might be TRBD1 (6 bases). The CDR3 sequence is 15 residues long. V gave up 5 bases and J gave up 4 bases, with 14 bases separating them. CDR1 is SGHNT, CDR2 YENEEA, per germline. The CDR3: CASSPHRAYNEKLFF. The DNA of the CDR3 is TGTGCCAGCAGCCCGCACAGGGCTTATAATGAAAAACTGTTTTTT.

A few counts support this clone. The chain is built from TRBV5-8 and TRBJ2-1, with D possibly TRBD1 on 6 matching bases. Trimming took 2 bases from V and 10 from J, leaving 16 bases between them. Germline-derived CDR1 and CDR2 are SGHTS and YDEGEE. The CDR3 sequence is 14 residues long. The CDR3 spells CASSLSGVSGEQFF. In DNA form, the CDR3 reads TGTGCCAGCAGCTTATCAGGGGTGTCCGGGGAGCAGTTCTTC.

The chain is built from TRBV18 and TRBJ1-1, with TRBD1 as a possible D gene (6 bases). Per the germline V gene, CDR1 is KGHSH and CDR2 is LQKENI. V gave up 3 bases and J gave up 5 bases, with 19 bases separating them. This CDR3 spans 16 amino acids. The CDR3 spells CASSPIDLQGTTEAFF. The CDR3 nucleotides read TGTGCCAGCTCACCCATAGATCTACAGGGTACAACTGAAGCTTTCTTT.

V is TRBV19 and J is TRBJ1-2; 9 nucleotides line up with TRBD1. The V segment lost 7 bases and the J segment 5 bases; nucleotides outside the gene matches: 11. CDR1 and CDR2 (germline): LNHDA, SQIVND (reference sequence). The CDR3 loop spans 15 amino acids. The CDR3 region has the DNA TGTGCCAGTAACACCGACAGGGGGAGGTGGTATGGCTACACCTTC. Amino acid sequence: CASNTDRGRWYGYTF.

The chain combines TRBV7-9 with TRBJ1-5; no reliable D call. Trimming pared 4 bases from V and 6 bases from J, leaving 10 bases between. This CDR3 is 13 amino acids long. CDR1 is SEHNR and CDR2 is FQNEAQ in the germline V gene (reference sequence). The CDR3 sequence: CASSSNTGQPQHF. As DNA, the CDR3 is TGTGCCAGCAGCTCCAATACCGGTCAGCCCCAGCATTTT.

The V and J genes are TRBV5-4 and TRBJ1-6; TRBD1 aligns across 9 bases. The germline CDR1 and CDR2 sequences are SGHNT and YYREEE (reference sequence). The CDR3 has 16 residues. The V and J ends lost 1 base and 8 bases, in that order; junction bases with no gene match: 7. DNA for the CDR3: TGTGCCAGCAGCTTGATAGGGGGACAGGGACATTCACCCCTCCACTTT. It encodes CASSLIGGQGHSPLHF. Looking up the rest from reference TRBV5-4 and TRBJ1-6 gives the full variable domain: ETGVTQSPTHLIKTRGQQVTLRCSSQSGHNTVSWYQQALGQGPQFIFQYYREEENGRGNFPPRFSGLQFPNYSSELNVNALELDDSALYLCASSLIGGQGHSPLHFGNGTRLTVT.

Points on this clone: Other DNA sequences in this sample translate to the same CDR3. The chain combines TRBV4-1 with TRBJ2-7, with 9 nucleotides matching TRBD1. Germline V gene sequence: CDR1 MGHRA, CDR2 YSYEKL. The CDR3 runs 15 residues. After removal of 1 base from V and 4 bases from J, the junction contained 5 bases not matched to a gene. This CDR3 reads CASSQVQGAGYEQYF. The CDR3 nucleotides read TGCGCCAGCAGCCAAGTACAGGGGGCGGGATACGAGCAGTACTTC.

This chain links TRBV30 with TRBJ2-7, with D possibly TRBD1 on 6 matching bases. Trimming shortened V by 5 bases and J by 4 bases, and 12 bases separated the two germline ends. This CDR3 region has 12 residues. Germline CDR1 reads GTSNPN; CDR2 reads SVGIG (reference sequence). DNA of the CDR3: TGTGCCTGGGCACAGGGCCCTTACGAGCAGTACTTC. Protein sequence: CAWAQGPYEQYF.

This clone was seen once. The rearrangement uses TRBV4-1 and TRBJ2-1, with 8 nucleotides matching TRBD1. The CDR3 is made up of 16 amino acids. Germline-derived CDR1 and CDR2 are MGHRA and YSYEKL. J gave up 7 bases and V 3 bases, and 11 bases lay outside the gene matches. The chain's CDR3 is CASSQARTGWVNEQFF. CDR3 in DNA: TGCGCCAGCAGCCAGGCCCGGACAGGGTGGGTGAATGAGCAGTTCTTC.

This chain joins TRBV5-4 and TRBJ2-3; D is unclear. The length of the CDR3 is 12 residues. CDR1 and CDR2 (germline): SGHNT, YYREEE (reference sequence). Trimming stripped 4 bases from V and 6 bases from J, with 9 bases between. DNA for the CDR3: TGTGCCAGCAGCCTGACTGAGGATACGCAGTATTTT. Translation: CASSLTEDTQYF.

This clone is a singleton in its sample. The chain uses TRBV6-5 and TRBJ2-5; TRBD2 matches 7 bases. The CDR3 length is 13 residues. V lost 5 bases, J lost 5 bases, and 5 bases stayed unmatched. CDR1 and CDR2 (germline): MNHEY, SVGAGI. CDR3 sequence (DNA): TGTGCCAGCAGTCCGAGCGGGGCGGAGACCCAGTACTTC. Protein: CASSPSGAETQYF.

In nucleotides, the CDR3 is TGCGCCAGCAGCCCTACGGGTGGGAGTGAAAAACTGTTTTTT. This gives the protein CASSPTGGSEKLFF. The chain is built from TRBV5-1 and TRBJ1-4; D is unresolved. Looked up from germline, CDR1 is SGHRS and CDR2 is YFSETQ. The CDR3 length is 14 residues. V dropped 4 bases and J dropped 7 bases, with 14 bases sitting between them.

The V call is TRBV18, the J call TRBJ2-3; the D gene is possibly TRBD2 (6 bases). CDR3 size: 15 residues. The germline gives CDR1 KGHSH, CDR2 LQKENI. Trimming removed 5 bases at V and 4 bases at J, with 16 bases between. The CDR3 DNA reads TGTGCCAGCTCATCCCAGGCCGGGGAGGCAGATACGCAGTATTTT. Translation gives CASSSQAGEADTQYF.

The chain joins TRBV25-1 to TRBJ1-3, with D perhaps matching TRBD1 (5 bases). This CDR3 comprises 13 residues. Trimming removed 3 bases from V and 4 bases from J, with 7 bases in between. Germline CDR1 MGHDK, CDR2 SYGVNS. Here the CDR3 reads CASSEKGGNTIYF. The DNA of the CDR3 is TGTGCCAGCAGTGAGAAGGGGGGAAACACCATATATTTT.

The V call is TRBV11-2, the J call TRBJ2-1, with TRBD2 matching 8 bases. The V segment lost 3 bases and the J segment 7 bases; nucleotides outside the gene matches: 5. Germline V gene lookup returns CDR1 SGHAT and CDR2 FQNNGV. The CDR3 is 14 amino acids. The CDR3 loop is CASSLGLGYNEQFF. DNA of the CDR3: TGTGCCAGCAGCTTGGGACTAGGGTATAATGAGCAGTTCTTC. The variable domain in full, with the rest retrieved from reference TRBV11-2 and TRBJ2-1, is EAGVAQSPRYKIIEKRQSVAFWCNPISGHATLYWYQQILGQGPKLLIQFQNNGVVDDSQLPKDRFSAERLKGVDSTLKIQPAKLEDSAVYLCASSLGLGYNEQFFGPGTRLTVL.